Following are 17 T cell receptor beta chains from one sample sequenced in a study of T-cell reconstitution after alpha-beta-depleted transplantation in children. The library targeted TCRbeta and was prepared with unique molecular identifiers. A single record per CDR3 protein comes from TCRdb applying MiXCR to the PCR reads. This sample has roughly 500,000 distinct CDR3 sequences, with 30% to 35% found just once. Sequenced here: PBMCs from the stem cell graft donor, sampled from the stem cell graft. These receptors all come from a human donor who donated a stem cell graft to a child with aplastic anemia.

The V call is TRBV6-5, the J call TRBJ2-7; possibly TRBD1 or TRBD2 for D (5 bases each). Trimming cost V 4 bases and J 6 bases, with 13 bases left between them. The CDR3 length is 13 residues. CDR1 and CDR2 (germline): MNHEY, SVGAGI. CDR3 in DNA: TGTGCCAGCAGTTCCACGGTGGGACGCGAGCAGTACTTC. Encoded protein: CASSSTVGREQYF.

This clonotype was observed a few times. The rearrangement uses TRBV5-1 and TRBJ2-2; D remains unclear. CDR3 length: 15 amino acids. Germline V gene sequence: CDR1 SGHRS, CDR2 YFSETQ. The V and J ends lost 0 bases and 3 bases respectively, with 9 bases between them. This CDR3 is CASSLDTAYTGELFF. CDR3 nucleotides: TGCGCCAGCAGCTTGGACACAGCTTACACCGGGGAGCTGTTTTTT.

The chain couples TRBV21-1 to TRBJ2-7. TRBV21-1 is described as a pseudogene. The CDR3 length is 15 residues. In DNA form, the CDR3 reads TGTGCCAGCAGCAAATTTTGGGCTACAATCTACGAGCAGTACTTC. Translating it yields CASSKFWATIYEQYF.

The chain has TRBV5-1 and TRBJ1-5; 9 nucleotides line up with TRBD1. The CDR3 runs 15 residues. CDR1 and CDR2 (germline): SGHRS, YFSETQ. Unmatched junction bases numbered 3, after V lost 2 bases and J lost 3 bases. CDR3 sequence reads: CASSLGTGINQPQHF. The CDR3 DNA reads TGCGCCAGCAGCTTAGGGACAGGGATCAATCAGCCCCAGCATTTT.

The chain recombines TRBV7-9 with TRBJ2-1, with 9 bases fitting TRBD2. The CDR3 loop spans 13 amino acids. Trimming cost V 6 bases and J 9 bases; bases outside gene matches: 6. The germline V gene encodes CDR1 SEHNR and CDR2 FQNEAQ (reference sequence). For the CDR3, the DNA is TGTGCCAGCAGAGAACTAGCGGGTGGTGAGCAGTTCTTC. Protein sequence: CASRELAGGEQFF.

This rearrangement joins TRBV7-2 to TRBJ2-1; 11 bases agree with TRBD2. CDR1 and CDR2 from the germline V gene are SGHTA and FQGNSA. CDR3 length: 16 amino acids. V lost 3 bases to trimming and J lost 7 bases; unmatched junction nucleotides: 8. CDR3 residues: CASSLIAGGPRNEQFF. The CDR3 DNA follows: TGTGCCAGCAGCTTGATAGCGGGAGGGCCCCGGAATGAGCAGTTCTTC.

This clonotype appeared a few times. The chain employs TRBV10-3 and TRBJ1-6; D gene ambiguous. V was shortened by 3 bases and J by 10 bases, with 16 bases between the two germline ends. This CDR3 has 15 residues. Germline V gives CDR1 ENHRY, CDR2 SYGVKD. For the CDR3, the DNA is TGTGCCATCAGTGATGGCAGCCCAACGGCCTCACCCCTCCACTTT. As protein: CAISDGSPTASPLHF.

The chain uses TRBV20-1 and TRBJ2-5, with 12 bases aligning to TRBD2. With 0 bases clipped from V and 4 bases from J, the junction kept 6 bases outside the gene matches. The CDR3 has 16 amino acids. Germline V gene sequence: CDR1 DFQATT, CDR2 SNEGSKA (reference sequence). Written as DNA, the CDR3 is TGCAGTGCTAGAGATTGGACTAGCGGGACTTTAGAGACCCAGTACTTC. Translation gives CSARDWTSGTLETQYF.

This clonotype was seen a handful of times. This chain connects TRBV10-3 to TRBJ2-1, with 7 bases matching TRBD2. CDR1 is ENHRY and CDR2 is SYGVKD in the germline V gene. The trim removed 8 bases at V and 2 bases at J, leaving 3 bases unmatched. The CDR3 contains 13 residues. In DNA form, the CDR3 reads TGTGCCATCGGAAGCGGGGCCTACAATGAGCAGTTCTTC. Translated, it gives CAIGSGAYNEQFF.

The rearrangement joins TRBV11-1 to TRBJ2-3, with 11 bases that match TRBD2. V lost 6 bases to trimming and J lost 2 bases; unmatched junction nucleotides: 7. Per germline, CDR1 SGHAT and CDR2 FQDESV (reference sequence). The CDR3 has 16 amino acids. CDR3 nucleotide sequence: TGTGCCAGCAGTCCCCCACTAGCGGGGGACACAGATACGCAGTATTTT. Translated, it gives CASSPPLAGDTDTQYF.

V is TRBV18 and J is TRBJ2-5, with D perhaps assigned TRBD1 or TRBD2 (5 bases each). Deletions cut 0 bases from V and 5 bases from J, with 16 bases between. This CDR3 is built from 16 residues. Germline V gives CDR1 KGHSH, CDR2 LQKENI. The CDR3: CASSPPKQARRETQYF. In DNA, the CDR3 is TGTGCCAGCTCACCACCGAAACAGGCCCGGAGGGAGACCCAGTACTTC.

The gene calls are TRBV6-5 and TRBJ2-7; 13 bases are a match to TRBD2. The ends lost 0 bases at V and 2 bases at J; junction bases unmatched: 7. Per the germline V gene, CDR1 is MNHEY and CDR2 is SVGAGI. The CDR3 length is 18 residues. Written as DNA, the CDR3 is TGTGCCAGCAGTTACTCAAATCGACTAGCGGGAGGCCCCTACGAGCAGTACTTC. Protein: CASSYSNRLAGGPYEQYF.

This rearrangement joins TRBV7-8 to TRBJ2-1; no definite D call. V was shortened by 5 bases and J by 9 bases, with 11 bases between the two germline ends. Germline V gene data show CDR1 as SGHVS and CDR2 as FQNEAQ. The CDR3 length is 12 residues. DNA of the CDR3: TGTGCCAGCAGCCCGATAGAATCTGAGCAGTTCTTC. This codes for CASSPIESEQFF. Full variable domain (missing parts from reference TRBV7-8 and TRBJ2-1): GAGVSQSPRYKVAKRGQDVALRCDPISGHVSLFWYQQALGQGPEFLTYFQNEAQLDKSGLPSDRFFAERPEGSVSTLKIQRTQQEDSAVYLCASSPIESEQFFGPGTRLTVL.

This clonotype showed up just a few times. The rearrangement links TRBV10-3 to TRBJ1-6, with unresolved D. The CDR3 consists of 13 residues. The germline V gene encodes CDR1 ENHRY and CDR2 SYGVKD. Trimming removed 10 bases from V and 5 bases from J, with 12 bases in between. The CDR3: CATQTEDNSPLHF. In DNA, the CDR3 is TGTGCCACCCAAACAGAAGATAATTCACCCCTCCACTTT.

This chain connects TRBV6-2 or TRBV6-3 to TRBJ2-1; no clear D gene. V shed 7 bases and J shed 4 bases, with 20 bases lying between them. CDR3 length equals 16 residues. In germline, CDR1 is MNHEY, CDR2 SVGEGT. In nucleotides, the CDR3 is TGTGCCAGCATTGAAAGTTTGTCTAGTGGATACAATGAGCAGTTCTTC. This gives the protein CASIESLSSGYNEQFF.

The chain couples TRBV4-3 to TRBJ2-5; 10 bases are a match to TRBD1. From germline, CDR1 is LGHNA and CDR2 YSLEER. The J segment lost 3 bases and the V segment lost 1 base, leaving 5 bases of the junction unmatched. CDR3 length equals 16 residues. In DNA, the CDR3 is TGCGCCAGCAGCCAAGCCCGACAGGGGGCGAAAGAGACCCAGTACTTC. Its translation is CASSQARQGAKETQYF.

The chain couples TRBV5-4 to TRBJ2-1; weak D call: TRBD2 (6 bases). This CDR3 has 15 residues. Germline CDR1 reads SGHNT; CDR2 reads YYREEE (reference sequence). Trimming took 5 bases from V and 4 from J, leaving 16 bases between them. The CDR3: CASSSRDSTYNEQFF. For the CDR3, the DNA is TGTGCCAGCAGTTCTCGGGACTCTACTTACAATGAGCAGTTCTTC.